This T cell receptor (beta chain) was sequenced during a study of regulatory T cells in long-lasting Graves disease. Time point given: newly diagnosed GD, antithyroid drugs for less than 3 months. From RNA extracted from PBMCs, the TCR library was made. Patients were from an endocrinology department in Xi'an, China. iRepertoire HTBI primers and Arm-PCR of CDR3 regions built TCR beta libraries. TCRdb fed the multiplex PCR reads into MiXCR, producing one record per CDR3 protein. The sample includes 350,000 to 500,000 distinct CDR3 sequences, around 15% of them seen just once. The CDR3 extends over 16 amino acids. The V gene's germline CDR1 is MNHNS and CDR2 SASEGT. Trimming shortened V by 3 bases and J by 1 base, and 16 bases separated the two germline ends. These same records also appear under a second study, on T cells in Graves' hyperthyroidism and ophthalmopathy. That paper notes: TCR CDR3 underwent first-round RT-PCR with the HTBI primer set.

The sample here was peripheral blood mononuclear cells (PBMCs), taken at new diagnosis, from a patient treated with antithyroid drugs. This sequence originates from a woman aged 50 to 60 with Graves disease. The gene calls are TRBV6-1 and TRBJ2-7, with D perhaps given as TRBD1 or TRBD2 (6 bases each). The CDR3 here is CASSDPRQGTSYEQYF. DNA for the CDR3: TGTGCCAGCAGTGATCCTAGGCAGGGGACTTCCTACGAGCAGTACTTC.